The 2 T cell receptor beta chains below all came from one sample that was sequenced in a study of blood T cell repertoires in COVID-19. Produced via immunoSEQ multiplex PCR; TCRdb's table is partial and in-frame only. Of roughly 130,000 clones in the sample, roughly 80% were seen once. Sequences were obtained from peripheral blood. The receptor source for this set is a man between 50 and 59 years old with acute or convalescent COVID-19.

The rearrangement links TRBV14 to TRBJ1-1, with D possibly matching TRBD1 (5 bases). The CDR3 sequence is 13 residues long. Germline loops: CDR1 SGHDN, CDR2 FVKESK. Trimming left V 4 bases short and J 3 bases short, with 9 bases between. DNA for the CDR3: TGTGCCAGCAGCCGGACAATGGACACTGAAGCTTTCTTT. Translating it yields CASSRTMDTEAFF.

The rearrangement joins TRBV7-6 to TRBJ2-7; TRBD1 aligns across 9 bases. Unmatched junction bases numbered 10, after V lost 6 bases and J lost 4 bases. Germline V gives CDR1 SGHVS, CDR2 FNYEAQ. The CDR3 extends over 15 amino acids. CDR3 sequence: CASSQGTGREYEQYF. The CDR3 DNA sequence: TGTGCCAGCAGTCAGGGGACAGGGAGGGAATACGAGCAGTACTTC. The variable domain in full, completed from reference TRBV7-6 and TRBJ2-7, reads GAGVSQSPRYKVTKRGQDVALRCDPISGHVSLYWYRQALGQGPEFLTYFNYEAQQDKSGLPNDRFSAERPEGSISTLTIQRTEQRDSAMYRCASSQGTGREYEQYFGPGTRLTVT.